This TCR beta chain was captured by sequencing in a study of CD8 T cells in ankylosing spondylitis. This clonotype was seen many times. The antigen is unknown. For TCR beta, libraries came from quantitative 5'-RACE with molecular barcodes. TCRdb called the 5' RACE reads again in MiXCR, with one record for every CDR3 protein. The repertoire holds tens of thousands of distinct CDR3 sequences, with about 5.4% as singletons. Study-wide points: A motif of eight highly homologous TCR beta variants was seen as apparently characteristic of ankylosing spondylitis blood. Disease-associated clones were reportedly significantly overrepresented in matched ankylosing spondylitis synovial fluid. Disease-linked clones bore a CD8+ phenotype and were relatively rare in peripheral blood.

Per the germline V gene, CDR1 is SGHNT and CDR2 is YENEEA. V gave up 2 bases and J gave up 0 bases, with 7 bases separating them. The CDR3 has 14 residues. The source is a male donor with ankylosing spondylitis or in good health (not recorded which). The chain employs TRBV11-3 and TRBJ2-5; D unclear. The sequenced sample was blood, either unsorted or a sorted T cell fraction (not recorded which). In nucleotides, the CDR3 is TGTGCCAGCAGCTTAAATAATGACCAAGAGACCCAGTACTTC. Its translation: CASSLNNDQETQYF.